These T cell receptor beta chains were read from a single sample in a study of blood T cell repertoires in COVID-19. Method: immunoSEQ multiplex PCR; TCRdb's copy keeps in-frame clones and lacks some. The top ten hold roughly 8.6% of the sample, which has fewer than 200,000 clones, 65% to 80% seen once. Sequenced: peripheral blood. These receptors all stem from a man aged 55 to 70 with acute or convalescent COVID-19. Each CDR3 is given with its conserved first and last residue. Fields, in order: J gene, clone size, V gene, D gene, CDR3 protein, CDR3 DNA. A D gene is named only where the DNA matches it firmly. Where a row states a size, it is once, few, many or the class of an expanded clone; other rows omit it.

TRBJ1-1	.	TRBV18	.	CASARGGTEAFF	TGTGCCAGCGCGAGGGGGGGAACTGAAGCTTTCTTT
TRBJ1-3	.	TRBV25-1	.	CASSDFGSSGNTIYF	TGTGCCAGCAGTGACTTTGGCAGCTCTGGAAACACCATATATTTT
TRBJ1-4	.	TRBV5-8	.	CASSLGQTGTIGKLFF	TGTGCCAGCAGCTTGGGACAAACCGGGACTATCGGAAAACTGTTTTTT
TRBJ1-1	.	TRBV28	.	CASQTRGEGVTEAFF	TGTGCCAGCCAAACCCGGGGGGAAGGTGTTACTGAAGCTTTCTTT
TRBJ1-1	.	TRBV12-3/TRBV12-4	.	CASSSQENTEAFF	TGTGCCAGCAGTTCACAAGAAAACACTGAAGCTTTCTTT
TRBJ2-3	.	TRBV5-5	TRBD2	CASFGLAGLTDTQYF	TGTGCCAGCTTTGGACTAGCGGGGTTAACCGATACGCAGTATTTT
TRBJ1-1	few	TRBV19	.	CASSNRERNTEAFF	TGTGCCAGTAGTAACAGGGAACGGAACACTGAAGCTTTCTTT
TRBJ2-6	.	TRBV5-6	.	CASSSQNFNSGANVLTF	TGTGCCAGCAGCTCCCAGAATTTTAACTCTGGGGCCAACGTCCTGACTTTC
TRBJ2-5	.	TRBV7-2	.	CASSLARDIRETQYF	TGTGCCAGCAGCTTAGCCCGGGACATCAGGGAGACCCAGTACTTC
TRBJ1-5	.	TRBV12-3/TRBV12-4	TRBD1	CASSWTGDQPQHF	TGTGCCAGCAGTTGGACAGGGGATCAGCCCCAGCATTTT
TRBJ1-1	few	TRBV28	TRBD1	CASRIRGLGTEAFF	TGTGCCAGCAGAATCAGGGGGCTGGGCACTGAAGCTTTCTTT
TRBJ2-7	once	TRBV11-2	TRBD1	CASRPTSGTGYVEQYF	TGTGCCAGCAGACCAACTTCCGGGACAGGGTATGTCGAGCAGTACTTC
TRBJ2-7	.	TRBV5-1	.	CASSHGKSYEQYF	TGCGCCAGCAGCCACGGGAAATCCTACGAGCAGTACTTC
TRBJ2-2	.	TRBV2	TRBD1	CASSETGVVGGELFF	TGTGCCAGCAGTGAGACAGGGGTTGTTGGCGGGGAGCTGTTTTTT
TRBJ2-7	.	TRBV14	.	CASSRETYEQYF	TGTGCCAGCAGCCGCGAGACTTACGAGCAGTACTTC
TRBJ1-6	.	TRBV2	.	CASSEAAGTSSPLHF	TGTGCCAGCAGTGAAGCGGCCGGGACAAGTTCACCCCTCCACTTT
TRBJ2-5	.	TRBV18	.	CASSPHSEETQYF	TGTGCCAGCTCACCACATTCGGAAGAGACCCAGTACTTC
TRBJ2-3	.	TRBV4-2	TRBD2	CASSVSGGAVTDTQYF	TGTGCCAGCAGCGTTAGCGGGGGGGCCGTGACAGATACGCAGTATTTT
TRBJ2-7	.	TRBV5-4	TRBD2	CASSVGTSHYEQYF	TGTGCCAGCAGCGTAGGGACTAGTCACTACGAGCAGTACTTC
TRBJ1-2	.	TRBV30	.	CALNRHYGYTF	TGTGCCCTGAACAGGCACTATGGCTACACCTTC
TRBJ1-1	.	TRBV9	.	CASSADPYFMNTEAFF	TGTGCCAGCAGCGCCGATCCTTACTTCATGAACACTGAAGCTTTCTTT
TRBJ2-5	.	TRBV12-3/TRBV12-4	.	CASRSGGETQYF	TGTGCCAGCAGATCAGGGGGGGAGACCCAGTACTTC
TRBJ1-2	.	TRBV15	.	CATSRGDRSYGYTF	TGTGCCACCAGCAGAGGCGACAGGTCCTATGGCTACACCTTC
TRBJ1-2	.	TRBV10-3	.	CAISGGGDYGYTF	TGTGCCATCAGTGGTGGAGGGGATTATGGCTACACCTTC
TRBJ2-3	.	TRBV10-3	TRBD2	CAIRDSGGLGDTQYF	TGTGCCATCAGGGATAGCGGGGGCTTGGGGGATACGCAGTATTTT
TRBJ1-6	.	TRBV15	.	CATSRERDNSPLHF	TGTGCCACCAGCAGAGAACGGGATAATTCACCCCTCCACTTT
TRBJ1-1	.	TRBV18	TRBD1	CASSEDRGSTEAFF	TGTGCCAGCTCAGAGGACAGGGGTTCCACTGAAGCTTTCTTT
TRBJ2-1	.	TRBV12-5	.	CASGLGQSYNEQFF	TGTGCTAGTGGTTTAGGACAATCCTACAATGAGCAGTTCTTC
TRBJ2-5	few	TRBV24-1	.	CATSESPNQETQYF	TGTGCCACCAGTGAAAGCCCTAACCAAGAGACCCAGTACTTC
TRBJ2-5	.	TRBV9	.	CASSVVPGYQETQYF	TGTGCCAGCAGCGTAGTCCCAGGGTACCAAGAGACCCAGTACTTC
TRBJ2-7	.	TRBV7-3	.	CASSLYNPATYEQYF	TGTGCCAGCAGCTTATACAACCCCGCAACCTACGAGCAGTACTTC
TRBJ2-1	.	TRBV14	TRBD1	CASRGTGSPVGEQFF	TGTGCCAGCAGGGGGACAGGGTCTCCGGTAGGTGAGCAGTTCTTC
TRBJ2-7	.	TRBV6-6	.	CASSRGVGAGSSYEQYF	TGTGCCAGCAGTCGGGGGGTGGGGGCTGGAAGCTCCTACGAGCAGTACTTC
TRBJ2-7	.	TRBV9	.	CASSARGASPSEQYF	TGTGCCAGCAGCGCCAGGGGAGCGTCTCCCTCCGAGCAGTACTTC
TRBJ1-1	.	TRBV3-1/TRBV3-2	.	CASSQNAGTEAFF	TGTGCCAGCAGCCAAAATGCGGGCACTGAAGCTTTCTTT
TRBJ2-7	.	TRBV4-3	.	CASSQDRAGIEQYF	TGCGCCAGCAGCCAAGATAGGGCAGGGATCGAGCAGTACTTC
TRBJ1-6	.	TRBV19	TRBD1	CASRGQGQNSPLHF	TGTGCCAGTAGAGGACAGGGTCAAAATTCACCCCTCCACTTT
TRBJ2-5	.	TRBV9	TRBD1	CASSGGQGGEETQYF	TGTGCCAGCAGCGGAGGACAGGGCGGGGAAGAGACCCAGTACTTC
TRBJ1-5	.	TRBV30	TRBD1	CAWGIDRGQPQHF	TGTGCCTGGGGGATCGACAGGGGTCAGCCCCAGCATTTT
TRBJ2-1	once	TRBV7-3	TRBD2	CASSSTSGGYNEQFF	TGTGCCAGCAGCTCCACTAGCGGGGGGTACAATGAGCAGTTCTTC
TRBJ1-6	.	TRBV11-2	.	CASSSRGTRNSPLHF	TGTGCCAGCAGCTCGAGGGGGACAAGGAATTCACCCCTCCACTTT
TRBJ1-2	few	TRBV2	.	CASSEGANAHYGYTF	TGTGCCAGCAGTGAAGGAGCCAACGCTCACTATGGCTACACCTTC
TRBJ1-5	.	TRBV29-1	.	CSGGDMGQPQHF	TGCAGCGGGGGAGACATGGGCCAGCCCCAGCATTTT
TRBJ2-7	.	TRBV23-1	TRBD2	CASSLGGRVEQYF	TGCGCCAGCAGTCTCGGAGGGAGGGTCGAGCAGTACTTC
TRBJ2-1	.	TRBV7-9	.	CASSYSYEQFF	TGTGCCAGCAGCTATAGTTATGAGCAGTTCTTC
TRBJ1-6	.	TRBV4-3	.	CASSGHNNSPLHF	TGCGCCAGCAGTGGACACAATAATTCACCCCTCCACTTT
TRBJ1-6	few	TRBV4-1	.	CASSHRVDSPLHF	TGCGCCAGCAGCCACCGTGTCGATTCACCCCTCCACTTT
TRBJ2-7	.	TRBV11-2	.	CASSYYNEQYF	TGTGCCAGCAGCTACTATAACGAGCAGTACTTC
TRBJ2-6	.	TRBV5-1	.	CASSGAGRANVLTF	TGCGCCAGCAGCGGGGCAGGCAGGGCCAACGTCCTGACTTTC
TRBJ1-2	.	TRBV19	TRBD1	CASSGTVYGYTF	TGTGCCAGTAGTGGGACAGTCTATGGCTACACCTTC
TRBJ2-5	.	TRBV25-1	TRBD1	CASQQGAGETQYF	TGTGCCAGTCAACAGGGGGCAGGGGAGACCCAGTACTTC
TRBJ1-5	once	TRBV12-5	TRBD1	CASGPLDRNSNQPQHF	TGTGCTAGTGGCCCTTTGGACAGGAATAGCAATCAGCCCCAGCATTTT
TRBJ2-5	.	TRBV25-1	.	CASSALEGRETQYF	TGTGCCAGCAGTGCCTTGGAGGGAAGGGAGACCCAGTACTTC
TRBJ2-7	.	TRBV3-1/TRBV3-2	.	CASSLPDSQFGEQYF	TGTGCCAGCAGCCTACCGGACAGCCAGTTTGGCGAGCAGTACTTC
TRBJ1-2	.	TRBV9	.	CASSVGEDYGYTF	TGTGCCAGCAGCGTTGGGGAGGATTATGGCTACACCTTC
TRBJ1-4	.	TRBV7-9	.	CASLPVRDSQEGEKLFF	TGTGCCAGCTTACCAGTACGGGACTCTCAAGAGGGTGAAAAACTGTTTTTT
TRBJ2-6	.	TRBV6-5	.	CASQGSSGANVLTF	TGTGCCAGCCAGGGGTCCTCTGGGGCCAACGTCCTGACTTTC
TRBJ2-5	.	TRBV27	.	CASSFTASGTQYF	TGTGCCAGCAGTTTCACGGCTAGTGGGACCCAGTACTTC